This T cell receptor (beta chain) was documented in a study of radiation and T cells in renal cell carcinoma. Notes on the study in general: From baseline, blood top tumor clonotypes peaked at 2 weeks post-radiation.

Described time point: blood 4 weeks post-SBRT, at nephrectomy. Specified treatment: 15 Gy SBRT to primary tumor, nephrectomy 4 weeks later. Nephrectomy followed 15 Gy stereotactic body radiation by 4 weeks. After SBRT, blood was collected at 2 and 4 weeks, plus baseline. This clone was detected a few times. Its target is not known. Profiled with immunoSEQ multiplex PCR; TCRdb holds only in-frame clones, not every one. The table has tens of thousands of clones, around 85% seen once; the top ten hold around a third. Sequencing was performed on blood, taken from a patient whose treatment included radiotherapy and nephrectomy. The sequence came from a man aged 55 to 70 with renal cell carcinoma.

The CDR3 spells CASSVGTGISGNTIYF. The CDR3, as DNA: TGTGCCAGCAGCGTAGGTACGGGGATCTCTGGAAACACCATATATTTT. V gene TRBV9 combines with J gene TRBJ1-3; D gene uncertain. V gave up 0 bases and J gave up 0 bases, with 10 bases separating them. The CDR3 covers 16 residues. Germline-derived CDR1 and CDR2 are SGDLS and YYNGEE.